Listed below are T cell receptor beta chains from one sample, sequenced in a study of PD-1 blockade in classical Hodgkin lymphoma. Sequenced by immunoSEQ multiplex PCR; TCRdb stores in-frame clones only, minus some. Here the sample spans around 91,000 clones, around nine tenths being singletons. This material consisted of peripheral blood mononuclear cells (PBMCs), taken at baseline. These receptors all stem from a human donor with classical Hodgkin lymphoma. The CDR3 runs from the conserved cysteine through the conserved F or W. The D gene is left open where the match is weak. Only part of the rows carry a size: once, few, many, or a class if the clone is expanded.

cdr3_aa cdr3_nt clone_size j_call v_call d_call
CASSVAGQQETQYF TGTGCCAGCAGTGTGGCGGGACAGCAAGAGACCCAGTACTTC once TRBJ2-5 TRBV6-1 NA
CAIGDTSYEQYF TGTGCCATCGGCGACACGTCCTACGAGCAGTACTTC NA TRBJ2-7 TRBV10-3 NA
CASSQIRAWNTEAFF TGTGCCAGCAGCCAAATCAGGGCCTGGAACACTGAAGCTTTCTTT NA TRBJ1-1 TRBV7-9 NA
CASSSGSVGSNQPQHF TGTGCCAGCAGTTCTGGGTCGGTGGGAAGCAATCAGCCCCAGCATTTT NA TRBJ1-5 TRBV7-9 NA
CASSKVPRSDTEAFF TGTGCCAGCAGCAAAGTCCCAAGGTCGGACACTGAAGCTTTCTTT NA TRBJ1-1 TRBV21-1 NA
CASSADRVRAFF TGTGCCAGCAGTGCGGACAGGGTAAGAGCTTTCTTT NA TRBJ1-1 TRBV27 TRBD1
CASSRDSGGGSQPQHF TGTGCCAGCAGTCGGGACAGTGGGGGAGGAAGTCAGCCCCAGCATTTT NA TRBJ1-5 TRBV2 TRBD1
CASSSLLEQYF TGTGCCAGCAGCTCACTTCTCGAGCAGTACTTC few TRBJ2-7 TRBV7-9 NA
CASSQVLDTQYF TGTGCCAGCAGCCAAGTTCTGGATACGCAGTATTTT NA TRBJ2-3 TRBV14 NA
CASSILATGFTEAFF TGTGCCAGTAGTATACTGGCCACGGGGTTTACTGAAGCTTTCTTT NA TRBJ1-1 TRBV19 NA
CAWSVLGGYNEQFF TGTGCCTGGAGTGTGCTCGGAGGGTACAATGAGCAGTTCTTC NA TRBJ2-1 TRBV30 NA
CASSWGQMNTEAFF TGCGCCAGCAGTTGGGGACAGATGAACACTGAAGCTTTCTTT NA TRBJ1-1 TRBV5-1 TRBD1
CASSPGTGGSGEQFF TGTGCCAGCTCACCCGGGACAGGGGGCTCCGGAGAGCAGTTCTTC NA TRBJ2-1 TRBV18 TRBD1
CASSDGPNNEQFF TGTGCCAGCAGTGACGGGCCGAACAATGAGCAGTTCTTC NA TRBJ2-1 TRBV6-4 NA
CATSREELPNTEAFF TGTGCCACCAGCAGAGAGGAACTACCGAACACTGAAGCTTTCTTT NA TRBJ1-1 TRBV15 NA
CSGYTSGQETQYF TGCAGCGGTTACACTAGCGGCCAAGAGACCCAGTACTTC NA TRBJ2-5 TRBV29-1 TRBD2
CASRHREGSYNEQFF TGCGCCAGCAGACACAGGGAGGGCTCCTACAATGAGCAGTTCTTC NA TRBJ2-1 TRBV5-1 NA
CASSAFPEQYF TGTGCCAGCAGTGCCTTTCCCGAGCAGTACTTC NA TRBJ2-7 TRBV25-1 NA
CASSSINNYGYTF TGTGCCAGCAGTTCCATAAATAACTATGGCTACACCTTC once TRBJ1-2 TRBV6-5 NA
CASSSAGKLHNEQFF TGTGCCAGCAGCTCCGCCGGGAAACTCCACAATGAGCAGTTCTTC once TRBJ2-1 TRBV7-2 NA
CASSSGTADEKLFF TGTGCCAGCAGCTCCGGGACGGCTGATGAAAAACTGTTTTTT NA TRBJ1-4 TRBV7-9 NA
CASSQEVGGSYEQYF TGTGCCAGCAGCCAAGAAGTAGGGGGGTCCTACGAGCAGTACTTC NA TRBJ2-7 TRBV4-2 NA
CASCSGLLLAFF TGTGCCAGCTGTTCAGGGCTCTTGCTGGCTTTCTTT NA TRBJ1-1 TRBV28 NA
CASSLGPPPMHTEAFF TGCGCCAGCAGCTTGGGGCCACCACCCATGCACACTGAAGCTTTCTTT NA TRBJ1-1 TRBV5-1 NA
CASSYLPQDTIYF TGTGCCAGCAGTTATCTTCCCCAGGACACCATATATTTT NA TRBJ1-3 TRBV6-5 NA
CASSLGGGKLFF TGTGCCAGTAGCTTGGGGGGAGGAAAACTGTTTTTT NA TRBJ1-4 TRBV19 NA
CASSQEYLAGMVTEAFF TGTGCCAGCAGCCAAGAGTATCTTGCAGGGATGGTCACTGAAGCTTTCTTT NA TRBJ1-1 TRBV14 NA
CASSPRAYTEAFF TGTGCCAGCAGTCCCCGTGCGTACACTGAAGCTTTCTTT NA TRBJ1-1 TRBV6-5 NA
CASKPDAGRTDTQYF TGTGCCAGCAAACCAGACGCAGGACGCACAGATACGCAGTATTTT NA TRBJ2-3 TRBV7-2 NA
CASSLSTGWEQYF TGTGCCAGCAGCTTAAGTACGGGTTGGGAGCAGTACTTC NA TRBJ2-7 TRBV11-3 NA
CAWSPQAGGYTF TGTGCCTGGAGTCCGCAGGCTGGGGGCTACACCTTC NA TRBJ1-2 TRBV30 NA
CASEDRDGGEKLFF TGTGCCAGCGAGGACCGGGACGGCGGCGAAAAACTGTTTTTT NA TRBJ1-4 TRBV6-1 NA
CASSSSHRGTEAFF TGTGCCAGCAGTTCCAGTCACAGGGGCACTGAAGCTTTCTTT NA TRBJ1-1 TRBV27 TRBD1
CASSLTTGKSYEQYF TGTGCCAGCAGCTTAACCACAGGGAAGTCATACGAGCAGTACTTC NA TRBJ2-7 TRBV7-8 NA
CATSGTNTGELFF TGTGCCACTAGCGGGACGAACACCGGGGAGCTGTTTTTT NA TRBJ2-2 TRBV28 TRBD2
CASSPHAGYDEKLFF TGTGCCAGCAGTCCCCATGCGGGGTATGATGAAAAACTGTTTTTT NA TRBJ1-4 TRBV28 NA
CASSSSGTGISGIQYF TGCGCCAGCAGCTCCTCCGGGACAGGGATTTCTGGCATTCAGTACTTC NA TRBJ2-4 TRBV5-1 TRBD1
CASSFVGFGGYEQYF TGTGCCAGCAGTTTTGTGGGGTTCGGAGGCTACGAGCAGTACTTC NA TRBJ2-7 TRBV27 NA
CASSQEVSGGDEQYF TGTGCCAGCAGCCAAGAAGTCTCAGGGGGGGACGAGCAGTACTTC NA TRBJ2-7 TRBV4-2 NA
CASSEAGGFSEAFF TGCGCCAGCAGTGAGGCAGGGGGGTTCTCTGAAGCTTTCTTT NA TRBJ1-1 TRBV10-2 TRBD1
CASSIMQPYSYEQYF TGTGCCAGCAGCATAATGCAGCCCTACTCCTACGAGCAGTACTTC NA TRBJ2-7 TRBV21-1 NA
CAWSVQPRTGELFF TGTGCCTGGAGTGTTCAGCCGAGGACCGGGGAGCTGTTTTTT NA TRBJ2-2 TRBV30 NA
CASSSGVGTSGRAYNEQFF TGCGCCAGCAGCTCAGGGGTTGGGACTAGCGGGAGGGCCTACAATGAGCAGTTCTTC NA TRBJ2-1 TRBV5-1 TRBD2